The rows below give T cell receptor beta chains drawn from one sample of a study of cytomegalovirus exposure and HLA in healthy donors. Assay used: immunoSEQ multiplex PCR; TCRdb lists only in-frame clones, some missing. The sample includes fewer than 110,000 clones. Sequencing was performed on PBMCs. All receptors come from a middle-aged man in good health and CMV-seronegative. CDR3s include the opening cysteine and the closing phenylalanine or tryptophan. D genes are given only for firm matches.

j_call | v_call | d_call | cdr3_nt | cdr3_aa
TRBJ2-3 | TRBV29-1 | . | TGCAGCGTTGATCCAGCGGCAGATACGCAGTATTTT | CSVDPAADTQYF
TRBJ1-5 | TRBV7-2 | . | TGTGCCAGCAGCTTACTGGAGGATCAGCCCCAGCATTTT | CASSLLEDQPQHF
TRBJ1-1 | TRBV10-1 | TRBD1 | TGCGCCACCACACGACAGGGTCTCATTACCTCAATGAACACTGAAGCTTTCTTT | CATTRQGLITSMNTEAFF
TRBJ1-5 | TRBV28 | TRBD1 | TGTGCCAGCACCATCATCCGGGACAGCCTCAAGCCCCAGCATTTT | CASTIIRDSLKPQHF
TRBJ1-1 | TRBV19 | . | TGTGCCAGTAGTACGCAAGGGGGCACTGAAGCTTTCTTT | CASSTQGGTEAFF
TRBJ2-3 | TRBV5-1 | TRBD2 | TGCGCCAGCAGCCCGTTGACTAGCGGACGCACAGATACGCAGTATTTT | CASSPLTSGRTDTQYF
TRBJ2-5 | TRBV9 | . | TGTGCCAGCAGCGCCGAGGGCCCGGTCGGGACCCAGTACTTC | CASSAEGPVGTQYF
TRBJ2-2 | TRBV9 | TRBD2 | TGTGCCAGCAGCCCCCAAGCGGGAGGGAGTCCCGGGGAGCTGTTTTTT | CASSPQAGGSPGELFF
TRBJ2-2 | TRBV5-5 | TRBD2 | TGTGCCAGCAGCTTCAGGGGACTAGCGGGGGGGAACACCGGGGAGCTGTTTTTT | CASSFRGLAGGNTGELFF
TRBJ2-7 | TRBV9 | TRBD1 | TGTGCCAGCAGCGGACAGGGAACGGGCGAGCAGTACTTC | CASSGQGTGEQYF